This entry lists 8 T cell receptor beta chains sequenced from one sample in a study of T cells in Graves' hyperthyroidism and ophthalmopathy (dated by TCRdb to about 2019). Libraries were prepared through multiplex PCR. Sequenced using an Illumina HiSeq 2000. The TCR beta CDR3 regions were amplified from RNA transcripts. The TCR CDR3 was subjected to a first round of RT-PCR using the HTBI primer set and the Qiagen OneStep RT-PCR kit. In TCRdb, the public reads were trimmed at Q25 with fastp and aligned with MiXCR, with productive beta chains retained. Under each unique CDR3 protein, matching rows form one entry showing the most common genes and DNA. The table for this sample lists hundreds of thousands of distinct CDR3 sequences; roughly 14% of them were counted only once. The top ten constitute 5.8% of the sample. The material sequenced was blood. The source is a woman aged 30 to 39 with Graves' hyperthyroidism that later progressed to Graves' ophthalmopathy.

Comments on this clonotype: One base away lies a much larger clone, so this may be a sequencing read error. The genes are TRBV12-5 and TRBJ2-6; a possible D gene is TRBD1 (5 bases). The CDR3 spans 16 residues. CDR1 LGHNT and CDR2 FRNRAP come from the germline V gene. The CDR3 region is CASGDPSYSGAYVLTF. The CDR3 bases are TGTGCTAGTGGTGACCCTTCGTACTCTGGGGCCTACGTCCTGACTTTC.

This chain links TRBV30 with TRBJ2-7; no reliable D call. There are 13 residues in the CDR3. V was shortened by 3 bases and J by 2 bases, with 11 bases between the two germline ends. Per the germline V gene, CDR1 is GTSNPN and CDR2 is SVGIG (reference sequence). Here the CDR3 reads CAWSGLRTYEQYF. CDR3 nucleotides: TGTGCCTGGAGCGGCCTACGCACCTACGAGCAGTACTTC. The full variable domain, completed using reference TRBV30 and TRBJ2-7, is SQTIHQWPATLVQPVGSPLSLECTVEGTSNPNLYWYRQAAGRGLQLLFYSVGIGQISSEVPQNLSASRPQDRQFILSSKKLLLSDSGFYLCAWSGLRTYEQYFGPGTRLTVT.

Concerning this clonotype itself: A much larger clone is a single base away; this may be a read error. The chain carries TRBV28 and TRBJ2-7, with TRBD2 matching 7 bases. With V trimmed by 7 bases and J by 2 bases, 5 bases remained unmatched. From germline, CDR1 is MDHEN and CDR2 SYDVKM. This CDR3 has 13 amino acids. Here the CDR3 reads CASKSGVTYEQYF. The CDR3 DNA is TGTGCCAGCAAAAGCGGGGTCACCTACGAGCAGTACTTC.

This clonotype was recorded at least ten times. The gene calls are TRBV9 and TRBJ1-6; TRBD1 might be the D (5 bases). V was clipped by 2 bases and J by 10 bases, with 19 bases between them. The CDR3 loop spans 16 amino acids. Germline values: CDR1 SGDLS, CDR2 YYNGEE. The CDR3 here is CASSVGRQSSGSPLHF. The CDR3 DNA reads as TGTGCCAGCAGCGTGGGTAGACAGAGTAGTGGATCACCCCTCCACTTT.

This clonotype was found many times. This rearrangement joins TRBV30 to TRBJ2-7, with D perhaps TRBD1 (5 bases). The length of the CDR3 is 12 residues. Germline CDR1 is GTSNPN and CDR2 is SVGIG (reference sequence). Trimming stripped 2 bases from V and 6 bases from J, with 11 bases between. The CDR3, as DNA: TGTGCCTGGAGTCTTCAGGGCGGCGAGCAGTACTTC. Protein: CAWSLQGGEQYF.

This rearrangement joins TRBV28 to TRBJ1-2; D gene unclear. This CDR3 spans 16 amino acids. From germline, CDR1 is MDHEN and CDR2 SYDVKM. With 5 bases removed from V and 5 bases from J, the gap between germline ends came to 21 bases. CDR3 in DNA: TGTGCCAGCAGTACCCTCCCGGACCCGGTCCCTTATGGCTACACCTTC. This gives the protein CASSTLPDPVPYGYTF.

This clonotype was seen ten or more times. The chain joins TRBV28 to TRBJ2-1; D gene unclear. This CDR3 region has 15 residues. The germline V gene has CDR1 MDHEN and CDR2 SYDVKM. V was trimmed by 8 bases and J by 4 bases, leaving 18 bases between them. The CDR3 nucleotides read TGTGCCAGCGGTCAAATTTCCGGACCATACAATGAGCAGTTCTTC. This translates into CASGQISGPYNEQFF.

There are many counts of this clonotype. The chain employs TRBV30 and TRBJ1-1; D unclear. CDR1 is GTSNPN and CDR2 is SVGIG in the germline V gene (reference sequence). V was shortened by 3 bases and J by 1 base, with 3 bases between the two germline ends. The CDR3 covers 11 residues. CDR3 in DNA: TGTGCCTGGAGGCGGAACACTGAAGCTTTCTTT. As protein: CAWRRNTEAFF.